Each of the 14 T cell receptor beta chains below was sequenced from the same sample in a study of T cells in Graves' hyperthyroidism and ophthalmopathy. Amplification targeted TCR beta CDR3 regions from RNA transcripts. In the first-round RT-PCR of the TCR CDR3, the HTBI primer set was used. TCRdb reanalysed the multiplex PCR reads using MiXCR and keeps one entry per CDR3 protein. This table holds more than 300,000 distinct CDR3 sequences, 14% found once. The sequenced material came from blood. The receptors come from a woman between 55 and 75 years old with Graves' hyperthyroidism.

This clonotype was found many times. This sequence joins TRBV11-2 and TRBJ2-1, with 7 bases identical to TRBD2. CDR3 size: 14 residues. Trimming removed 3 bases from V and 10 bases from J; junction bases left unmatched: 9. Germline V gives CDR1 SGHAT, CDR2 FQNNGV. The DNA of the CDR3 is TGTGCCAGCAGCTTCGGCGGGAGTCGTGGAGAGCAGTTCTTC. Translating it yields CASSFGGSRGEQFF.

This clonotype was seen at least ten times. This chain uses TRBV11-2 with TRBJ1-4; weak D call: TRBD1 (5 bases). From germline, CDR1 is SGHAT and CDR2 FQNNGV. V lost 5 bases and J lost 2, with 12 bases in between. The CDR3 spans 15 residues. For the CDR3, the DNA is TGTGCCAGCAGCGCCTCAGGGTGGACTAATGAAAAACTGTTTTTT. Translated: CASSASGWTNEKLFF.

Many counts were recorded for this clonotype. The J gene is TRBJ2-7, the V gene TRBV18; no clear D. The CDR3 contains 13 residues. Looked up from germline, CDR1 is KGHSH and CDR2 is LQKENI. The V and J ends lost 3 bases and 6 bases respectively, with 12 bases between them. CDR3 residues: CASSPGNRFEQYF. The CDR3 nucleotides read TGTGCCAGCTCACCGGGCAATAGATTCGAGCAGTACTTC. The variable domain in full, with the rest retrieved from reference TRBV18 and TRBJ2-7, is NAGVMQNPRHLVRRRGQEARLRCSPMKGHSHVYWYRQLPEEGLKFMVYLQKENIIDESGMPKERFSAEFPKEGPSILRIQQVVRGDSAAYFCASSPGNRFEQYFGPGTRLTVT.

This clonotype was recorded many times. V and J are TRBV13 and TRBJ2-2; 8 bases map to TRBD2. Germline V gene sequence: CDR1 PRHDT, CDR2 FYEKMQ (reference sequence). J gave up 7 bases and V 5 bases, and 9 bases lay outside the gene matches. The CDR3 contains 15 residues. The CDR3 DNA follows: TGTGCCAGCAGCATACCTCCGGGAGGGGTCGGGGAGCTGTTTTTT. Residues: CASSIPPGGVGELFF.

As for this clonotype: The germline gene is not matched at one end of the junction; a read error may be the cause. This chain connects TRBV3-1 to TRBJ2-3, with 8 bases identical to TRBD2. This CDR3 has 14 residues. Germline V gives CDR1 LGHDT, CDR2 YNNKEL (reference sequence). CDR3 in amino acids: CASAGGGSTDTQCF. The CDR3 DNA follows: TGTGCCAGCGCCGGGGGGGGCAGCACAGATACGCAGTGTTTT.

In its sample, this clonotype was seen many times. This chain links TRBV20-1 with TRBJ1-5; the match to TRBD1 covers 7 bases. Germline-derived CDR1 and CDR2 are DFQATT and SNEGSKA (reference sequence). Trimming at V came to 4 bases and at J to 7 bases, leaving 7 bases not matched to a gene. The CDR3 sequence is 13 residues long. The CDR3 loop is CSATRQGGQPQHF. The CDR3 DNA reads TGCAGTGCTACCCGACAGGGAGGACAGCCCCAGCATTTT.

This clonotype was counted ten times or more. V gene TRBV27 combines with J gene TRBJ2-2; 8 bases line up with TRBD2. Germline values: CDR1 MNHEY, CDR2 SMNVEV (reference sequence). The CDR3 has 16 amino acids. With 5 bases clipped from V and 5 bases from J, the junction kept 10 bases outside the gene matches. CDR3 in DNA: TGTGCCAGCAGTCCCTTAGCGGGATCGGGAACCGGGGAGCTGTTTTTT. This sequence encodes CASSPLAGSGTGELFF.

The table lists this clonotype with many counts. The CDR3 loop reads CASSSWTDNEQFF. The DNA of the CDR3 is TGTGCCAGCAGCTCTTGGACAGACAATGAGCAGTTCTTC. The gene calls are TRBV11-2 and TRBJ2-1, with D tentatively TRBD1 (6 bases). CDR3 length: 13 amino acids. Germline CDR1 and CDR2: SGHAT and FQNNGV. The V end was cut by 4 bases, the J end by 5 bases, with 9 bases between.

This clonotype was seen ten or more times. The J gene is TRBJ1-5, the V gene TRBV12-3 or TRBV12-4; D ambiguous. V was clipped by 5 bases and J by 3 bases, with 8 bases between them. The CDR3 contains 13 residues. The CDR3 bases are TGTGCCAGCAGTCTTAGGGTCAATCAGCCCCAGCATTTT. Its translation is CASSLRVNQPQHF.

This clonotype was picked up many times. J is TRBJ2-7 and V is TRBV11-2; 12 bases map to TRBD2. Per germline, CDR1 SGHAT and CDR2 FQNNGV. The CDR3 runs 17 residues. Trimming took 5 bases from V and 3 from J; bases not matched to a gene: 11. The CDR3 reads CASSHRTGLAGIYEQYF. As DNA, the CDR3 is TGTGCCAGCAGCCATCGCACCGGACTAGCGGGGATCTACGAGCAGTACTTC.

This clonotype was picked up many times. V gene TRBV5-8 combines with J gene TRBJ2-1; D is ambiguous. The CDR3 runs 14 residues. V lost 0 bases and J 6 bases, leaving 10 bases between the germline ends. CDR1 and CDR2 (germline): SGHTS, YDEGEE. CDR3 loop: CASSLGQTTNEQFF. CDR3 bases: TGTGCCAGCAGCTTGGGGCAGACAACCAATGAGCAGTTCTTC.

This clonotype was seen repeatedly, ten times or more. V usage is TRBV7-9 and J usage is TRBJ2-1; 12 bases are a match to TRBD2. J was trimmed by 7 bases and V by 5 bases; bases with no gene match: 9. Germline V gene sequence: CDR1 SEHNR, CDR2 FQNEAQ (reference sequence). The CDR3 runs 16 residues. CDR3 sequence (DNA): TGTGCCAGCAGCCCCCGACTAGCGGGAGAGGGGAATGAGCAGTTCTTC. Translating it yields CASSPRLAGEGNEQFF.

Ten or more counts support this clonotype. The V and J genes are TRBV2 and TRBJ2-1; tentatively, D is TRBD1 (5 bases). The V gene lost 9 bases and the J gene lost 5 bases, with 17 bases spanning the gap. This CDR3 comprises 14 residues. The V gene's germline CDR1 is SNHLY and CDR2 FYNNEI. The CDR3 region has the DNA TGTGCCAGTACCACCCCCCGCAGGGACAATGAGCAGTTCTTC. It specifies CASTTPRRDNEQFF.

This clonotype was observed at least ten times. At one boundary the junction diverges from the germline segment, which might be a read error. V and J are TRBV7-7 and TRBJ2-3; D might be TRBD1 (5 bases). The CDR3 contains 16 residues. CDR1 is SSHAT, CDR2 FNYEAQ, per germline (reference sequence). The CDR3 DNA follows: TGTGCTAGCAGCCCCGGCGCAGGGAAAGGGACAGATACGCAGTATTTT. Translation gives CASSPGAGKGTDTQYF.